This T cell receptor (beta chain) derives from a study of neurological immune-mediated disorders. Whole-study findings and limits: Multiple sclerosis, the disease with the least TCR clonal expansion, fell below healthy controls, whereas HTLV-1-associated myelopathy showed the most.

At least ten counts were recorded for this clonotype. Its specificity is not known. Germline assignment: CDR1 SGDLS and CDR2 YYNGEE. V was clipped by 4 bases and J by 3 bases, with 10 bases between them. The CDR3 contains 13 residues. TCRdb independently ran MiXCR on the 5' RACE reads; one entry per CDR3 protein. The sample has just over 30,000 distinct CDR3 sequences; about 4% are singletons. The rearrangement joins TRBV9 to TRBJ1-2, with D maybe TRBD1 (5 bases). This TCR was recovered from a woman aged 40 to 55 in good health. Sequenced: CD4+ T cells from blood. In nucleotides, the CDR3 is TGTGCCAGCAGCCTACAGGCAGACTATGGCTACACCTTC. Protein product: CASSLQADYGYTF. Complete variable domain (other parts from reference TRBV9 and TRBJ1-2): DSGVTQTPKHLITATGQRVTLRCSPRSGDLSVYWYQQSLDQGLQFLIQYYNGEERAKGNILERFSAQQFPDLHSELNLSSLELGDSALYFCASSLQADYGYTFGSGTRLTVV.